Below, 21 T cell receptor beta chains from the same sample are listed, as sequenced in a study of OX40 agonist ivuxolimab in advanced cancers. Generated by immunoSEQ multiplex PCR, the TCRdb table keeps only in-frame clones and is missing some. The data show about 68,000 clones, over 80% seen once. The input for sequencing was CD4+ or CD8+ T cells sorted from blood, taken in a trial of the OX40 agonist ivuxolimab. The receptors originated from an adult with an advanced solid tumor such as melanoma, head and neck, liver or kidney cancer.

The chain uses TRBV25-1 and TRBJ2-2; no clear D gene. V lost 5 bases and J lost 4, with 11 bases in between. Looked up from germline, CDR1 is MGHDK and CDR2 is SYGVNS. This CDR3 has 14 amino acids. The CDR3, as DNA: TGTGCCAGCAGTTCCCAAAAGGGCACCGGGGAGCTGTTTTTT. Protein product: CASSSQKGTGELFF.

The genes are TRBV7-3 and TRBJ2-3; 12 bases map to TRBD2. CDR1 and CDR2 from the germline V gene are SGHTA and FQGTGA. V lost 5 bases and J lost 3; bases outside the gene matches: 3. The CDR3 runs to 15 residues. The CDR3 loop reads CASSLAGGPTDTQYF. CDR3 coding DNA: TGTGCCAGCAGCCTAGCGGGGGGGCCGACAGATACGCAGTATTTT.

This clone was counted a single time. CDR3 DNA sequence: TGTGCCAGCAGCCCCCGGGGCCAAGAGACCCAGTACTTC. Translation gives CASSPRGQETQYF. The chain couples TRBV28 to TRBJ2-5; possibly TRBD2 for D (5 bases). Germline V CDR1 and CDR2: MDHEN, SYDVKM. This CDR3 has 13 amino acids. The germline V and J ends were trimmed by 6 bases and 1 base, with 9 bases remaining between them.

This clone was detected only once. The chain combines TRBV2 with TRBJ1-1, with a tentative D call TRBD1 (5 bases). CDR1 and CDR2 (germline): SNHLY, FYNNEI. The V and J ends lost 7 bases and 1 base respectively, with 10 bases between them. The CDR3 covers 13 residues. The CDR3 DNA follows: TGTGCCAGCAAATGGGACGGGAACACTGAAGCTTTCTTT. Residues: CASKWDGNTEAFF.

In its sample, this clone ranks as medium-sized. The J gene is TRBJ2-7, the V gene TRBV21-1; the D segment call TRBD1 is taken from the table without a DNA check. TRBV21-1 represents a pseudogene. The CDR3 consists of 15 residues. The CDR3, as DNA: TGTGCCAGCAGCAAAGACTTAACCAGGGTCCACGAGCAGTACGTC. Its translation is CASSKDLTRVHEQYV.

The V and J genes are TRBV7-3 and TRBJ1-4; possible D gene TRBD1, 6 bases. The CDR3 is 16 residues long. V was shortened by 5 bases and J by 3 bases, with 16 bases between the two germline ends. In germline, CDR1 is SGHTA, CDR2 FQGTGA. Here the CDR3 DNA reads TGTGCCAGCAGCGCCCTCACCAGGGGCTCTAATGAAAAACTGTTTTTT. It translates to CASSALTRGSNEKLFF. Using reference TRBV7-3 and TRBJ1-4 for the parts outside the CDR3, the full variable domain is GAGVSQTPSNKVTEKGKYVELRCDPISGHTALYWYRQSLGQGPEFLIYFQGTGAADDSGLPNDRFFAVRPEGSVSTLKIQRTERGDSAVYLCASSALTRGSNEKLFFGSGTQLSVL.

The genes are TRBV10-3 and TRBJ2-7; TRBD2 matches at 9 bases. The CDR3 is made up of 15 amino acids. With 3 bases clipped from V and 3 bases from J, the junction kept 6 bases outside the gene matches. Germline CDR1 reads ENHRY; CDR2 reads SYGVKD. For the CDR3, the DNA is TGTGCCATCAGTGATGCTAGCGGGGCTTACTACGAGCAGTACGTC. Its translation is CAISDASGAYYEQYV.

This chain connects TRBV6-5 to TRBJ2-5; 7 bases line up with TRBD2. The CDR3 sequence is 13 residues long. J gave up 5 bases and V 6 bases, and 6 bases lay outside the gene matches. Germline CDR1 MNHEY, CDR2 SVGAGI. The CDR3 DNA follows: TGTGCCAGCAGCCCTTACGGGGGGGAGACCCAGTACTTC. This gives the protein CASSPYGGETQYF.

This clone has a handful of counts. The V call is TRBV2, the J call TRBJ1-3; D not certain. Germline V CDR1 and CDR2: SNHLY, FYNNEI. Trimming took 6 bases from V and 0 from J, leaving 9 bases between them. This CDR3 region has 14 residues. CDR3 nucleotide sequence: TGTGCCAGCAGCCAACAGAGCTCTGGAAACACCATATATTTT. Its protein product is CASSQQSSGNTIYF.

CDR3 sequence reads: CASSISGEETQYF. The CDR3 bases are TGTGCCAGCAGCATCAGCGGGGAAGAGACCCAGTACTTC. The rearrangement joins TRBV5-6 to TRBJ2-5; 7 bases match TRBD2. This CDR3 is built from 13 residues. Germline V gene sequence: CDR1 SGHDT, CDR2 YYEEEE. After removal of 4 bases from V and 3 bases from J, the junction contained 3 bases not matched to a gene.

This clone has more than one count but fewer than ten. The V call is TRBV7-2, the J call TRBJ2-2; 9 bases match TRBD2. Germline V gene data show CDR1 as SGHTA and CDR2 as FQGNSA. Trimming at V came to 5 bases and at J to 7 bases, leaving 8 bases not matched to a gene. The CDR3 has 15 amino acids. In DNA form, the CDR3 reads TGTGCCAGCAGCCTGGGACTAGCTGAGGGCGGGGAGCTGTTTTTT. Protein product: CASSLGLAEGGELFF. The whole variable domain, remainder taken from reference TRBV7-2 and TRBJ2-2, is GAGVSQSPSNKVTEKGKDVELRCDPISGHTALYWYRQSLGQGLEFLIYFQGNSAPDKSGLPSDRFSAERTGGSVSTLTIQRTQQEDSAVYLCASSLGLAEGGELFFGEGSRLTVL.

This clone occurred a few times. The chain links TRBV29-1 to TRBJ2-3, with TRBD1 identical over 7 bases. CDR1 SQVTM and CDR2 ANQGSEA come from the germline V gene. The CDR3 has 16 amino acids. J gave up 1 base and V 1 base, and 8 bases lay outside the gene matches. The CDR3 bases are TGCAGCGTTGAAGGTCTTTTTCAGGGGGGCACAGATACGCAGTATTTT. It encodes CSVEGLFQGGTDTQYF.

V gene TRBV7-2 combines with J gene TRBJ2-5; TRBD2 might be the D (6 bases). Trimming left V 1 base short and J 1 base short, with 16 bases between. This CDR3 is 17 amino acids long. CDR1 is SGHTA, CDR2 FQGNSA, per germline. CDR3 region: CASSLVGGSGGQETQYF. Here the CDR3 DNA reads TGTGCCAGCAGCTTAGTTGGGGGGTCCGGCGGCCAAGAGACCCAGTACTTC.

In its sample, this clone was seen a few times. The V and J genes are TRBV10-2 and TRBJ2-7, with TRBD2 identical over 8 bases. Germline assignment: CDR1 WSHSY and CDR2 SAAADI. The V gene end was trimmed by 3 bases and the J gene end by 3 bases; junction bases not matched to a gene: 7. The CDR3 totals 15 residues. The CDR3 sequence: CASSDTLAGNYEQYF. For the CDR3, the DNA is TGCGCCAGCAGTGATACGCTAGCGGGTAACTACGAGCAGTACTTC.

The gene calls are TRBV28 and TRBJ1-5; TRBD1 might be the D (5 bases). The CDR3 spans 13 residues. From germline, CDR1 is MDHEN and CDR2 SYDVKM. Trimming removed 7 bases at V and 5 bases at J, with 12 bases between. The DNA for the CDR3 is TGTGCCAGCACCGCCGACAGTTATCAGCCCCAGCATTTT. Its protein product is CASTADSYQPQHF.

The chain joins TRBV7-9 to TRBJ2-2; 7 bases align to TRBD1. Germline loops: CDR1 SEHNR, CDR2 FQNEAQ (reference sequence). The CDR3 totals 16 residues. Trimming took 1 base from V and 7 from J; bases not matched to a gene: 9. The CDR3 coding sequence is TGTGCCAGCAGCTTAGAGAGGGGGCCCTTGGTCGGGGAGCTGTTTTTT. Translating gives CASSLERGPLVGELFF.

This chain connects TRBV2 to TRBJ2-7, with TRBD2 identical over 8 bases. The CDR3 length is 16 residues. Losses at the gene ends were 4 bases for V and 7 bases for J; bases not matched to a gene: 15. Germline V gene sequence: CDR1 SNHLY, CDR2 FYNNEI. CDR3 coding DNA: TGTGCCAGCAGTGGACCCCCTGGCACTAGCGGCCAAGAGCAGTACTTC. Amino acid sequence: CASSGPPGTSGQEQYF.

V gene TRBV2 combines with J gene TRBJ2-2, with 12 bases that match TRBD2. V shed 5 bases, J shed 5 bases, and the junction held 3 bases outside the gene matches. The CDR3 is made up of 15 amino acids. Germline CDR1 reads SNHLY; CDR2 reads FYNNEI. DNA for the CDR3: TGTGCCAGCAGTTTGACTAGCGGGGGAACCGGGGAGCTGTTTTTT. Residues: CASSLTSGGTGELFF.

This rearrangement joins TRBV7-3 to TRBJ1-3; no reliable D call. The V gene's germline CDR1 is SGHTA and CDR2 FQGTGA. Trimming pared 2 bases from V and 4 bases from J, leaving 6 bases between. The length of the CDR3 is 13 residues. The CDR3 region is CASSLGIGNTIYF. CDR3 nucleotides: TGTGCCAGCAGCTTAGGGATCGGAAACACCATATATTTT.

The chain links TRBV4-3 to TRBJ2-3, with D unclear. Trimming removed 4 bases from V and 3 bases from J, with 11 bases in between. CDR1 and CDR2 (germline): LGHNA, YSLEER. There are 14 residues in the CDR3. The CDR3 sequence: CASSPRLGTDTQYF. DNA of the CDR3: TGCGCCAGCAGCCCCCGACTTGGTACAGATACGCAGTATTTT.

This chain uses TRBV19 with TRBJ2-3; the D call may be TRBD1 or TRBD2 (5 bases each). Germline CDR1 and CDR2: LNHDA and SQIVND (reference sequence). V was shortened by 6 bases and J by 1 base, with 11 bases between the two germline ends. This CDR3 contains 14 residues. In nucleotides, the CDR3 is TGTGCCAGTAGCCCCCTGGGGGGCACAGATACGCAGTATTTT. This codes for CASSPLGGTDTQYF.